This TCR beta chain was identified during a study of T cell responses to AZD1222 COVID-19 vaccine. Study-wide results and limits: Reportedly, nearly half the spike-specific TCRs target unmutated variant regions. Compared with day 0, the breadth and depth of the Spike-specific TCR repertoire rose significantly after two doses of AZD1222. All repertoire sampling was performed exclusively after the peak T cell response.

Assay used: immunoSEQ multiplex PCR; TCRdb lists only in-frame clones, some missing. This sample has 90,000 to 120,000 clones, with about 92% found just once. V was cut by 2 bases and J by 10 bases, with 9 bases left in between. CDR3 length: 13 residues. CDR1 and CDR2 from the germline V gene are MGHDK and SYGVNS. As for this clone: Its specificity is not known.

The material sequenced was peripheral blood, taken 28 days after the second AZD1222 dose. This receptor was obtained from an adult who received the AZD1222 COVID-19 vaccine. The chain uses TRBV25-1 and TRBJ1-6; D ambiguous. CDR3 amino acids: CASSEMQNSPLHF. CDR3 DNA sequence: TGTGCCAGCAGTGAAATGCAAAACTCACCCCTCCACTTT.